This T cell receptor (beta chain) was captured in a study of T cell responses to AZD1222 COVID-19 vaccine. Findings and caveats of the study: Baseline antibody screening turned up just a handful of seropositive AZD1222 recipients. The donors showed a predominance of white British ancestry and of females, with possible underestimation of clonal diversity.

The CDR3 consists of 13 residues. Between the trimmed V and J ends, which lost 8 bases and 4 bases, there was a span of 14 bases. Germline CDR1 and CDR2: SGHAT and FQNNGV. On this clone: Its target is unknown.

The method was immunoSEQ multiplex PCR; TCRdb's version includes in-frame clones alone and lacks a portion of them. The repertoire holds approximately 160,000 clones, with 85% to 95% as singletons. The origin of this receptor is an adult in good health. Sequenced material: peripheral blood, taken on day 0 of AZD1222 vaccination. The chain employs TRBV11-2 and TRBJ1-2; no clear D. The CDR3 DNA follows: TGTGCCAGCTCTGGGCAGATTACCTATGGCTACACCTTC. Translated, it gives CASSGQITYGYTF. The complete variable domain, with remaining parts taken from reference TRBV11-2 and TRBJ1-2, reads EAGVAQSPRYKIIEKRQSVAFWCNPISGHATLYWYQQILGQGPKLLIQFQNNGVVDDSQLPKDRFSAERLKGVDSTLKIQPAKLEDSAVYLCASSGQITYGYTFGSGTRLTVV.